The 14 T cell receptor beta chains in this list originate from one sample, sequenced in a study of a mutant IDH1 vaccine in newly diagnosed glioma. Assay: immunoSEQ multiplex PCR; the TCRdb copy retains only in-frame clones and omits some. The table records approximately 57,000 clones, 82% of them present only once. These receptors lack a known antigen. Noted time point: week 5, during vaccination. The vaccine gave 300 ug of a 20-mer mutant IDH1 peptide subcutaneously per dose. Sequencing was performed on PBMCs, taken from a glioma patient whose treatment included an IDH1 peptide vaccine. Receptors originate from a young woman with glioma. Some clones in this sample may be carry-over from other donors' samples.

V gene TRBV7-9 combines with J gene TRBJ1-3, with D uncertain. Per germline, CDR1 SEHNR and CDR2 FQNEAQ (reference sequence). The CDR3 contains 15 residues. V gave up 3 bases and J gave up 0 bases, with 9 bases separating them. CDR3 coding DNA: TGTGCCAGCAGCTTCGACGGAAGCTCTGGAAACACCATATATTTT. Protein product: CASSFDGSSGNTIYF.

The chain recombines TRBV5-4 with TRBJ1-2; D is possibly TRBD1 (6 bases). Trimming left V 7 bases short and J 4 bases short, with 14 bases between. Germline V gene data show CDR1 as SGHNT and CDR2 as YYREEE (reference sequence). This CDR3 is 13 amino acids long. Here the CDR3 reads CASLGGAGYGYTF. CDR3 DNA: TGTGCCAGCCTTGGGGGCGCGGGCTATGGCTACACCTTC.

The genes are TRBV10-1 and TRBJ2-7, with D possibly being TRBD2 (6 bases). V dropped 6 bases and J dropped 0 bases, with 12 bases sitting between them. CDR3 size: 14 residues. Germline assignment: CDR1 WNHNN and CDR2 SYGVQD (reference sequence). As DNA, the CDR3 is TGCGCCAGCAGCCGGGACTTAAGCTCCTACGAGCAGTACTTC. As protein: CASSRDLSSYEQYF.

J is TRBJ1-2 and V is TRBV29-1; D perhaps matches TRBD1 (6 bases). Germline V lookup: CDR1 SQVTM, CDR2 ANQGSEA. The CDR3 extends over 13 amino acids. The V end lost 3 bases, the J end lost 7 bases, and 15 bases lay between the germline ends. CDR3 DNA sequence: TGCAGCGTTGAGGCGGGGGCGGGTGGTGGCTACACCTTC. Its translation: CSVEAGAGGGYTF.

This clone was recorded once. The chain is built from TRBV4-2 and TRBJ1-5, with 9 bases that match TRBD1. The CDR3 consists of 15 residues. V lost 5 bases to trimming and J lost 7 bases; unmatched junction nucleotides: 9. Germline V gene sequence: CDR1 LGHNA, CDR2 YNFKEQ. CDR3 residues: CASSEDRGDRQPQHF. In nucleotides, the CDR3 is TGTGCCAGCAGCGAGGACAGGGGAGATAGGCAGCCCCAGCATTTT.

This rearrangement joins TRBV5-8 to TRBJ1-1; D call uncertain. Trimming stripped 0 bases from V and 2 bases from J, with 5 bases between. The CDR3 loop spans 13 amino acids. Germline V gene lookup returns CDR1 SGHTS and CDR2 YDEGEE. The CDR3 DNA sequence: TGTGCCAGCAGCTTGGGAAGAAACACTGAAGCTTTCTTT. This gives the protein CASSLGRNTEAFF. Drawing the rest from reference TRBV5-8 and TRBJ1-1, the complete variable domain is EAGVTQSPTHLIKTRGQQATLRCSPISGHTSVYWYQQALGLGLQFLLWYDEGEERNRGNFPPRFSGRQFPNYSSELNVNALELEDSALYLCASSLGRNTEAFFGQGTRLTVV.

The chain uses TRBV5-4 and TRBJ2-5, with D maybe TRBD1 (5 bases). The V gene lost 0 bases and the J gene lost 2 bases, with 8 bases spanning the gap. There are 14 residues in the CDR3. Germline V gene data show CDR1 as SGHNT and CDR2 as YYREEE (reference sequence). The CDR3 nucleotides read TGTGCCAGCAGCTTGGGACAGACTCAAGAGACCCAGTACTTC. Residues: CASSLGQTQETQYF. The full variable domain, its missing parts supplied by reference TRBV5-4 and TRBJ2-5, is ETGVTQSPTHLIKTRGQQVTLRCSSQSGHNTVSWYQQALGQGPQFIFQYYREEENGRGNFPPRFSGLQFPNYSSELNVNALELDDSALYLCASSLGQTQETQYFGPGTRLLVL.

The V call is TRBV7-6, the J call TRBJ1-1; D call uncertain. CDR1 SGHVS and CDR2 FNYEAQ come from the germline V gene. The CDR3 covers 13 residues. Trimming removed 5 bases from V and 3 bases from J, with 10 bases in between. The DNA of the CDR3 is TGTGCCAGCAGCAAGGAGCCCCACACTGAAGCTTTCTTT. Amino acids: CASSKEPHTEAFF.

This chain uses TRBV19 with TRBJ1-5, with D uncertain. Trimming took 3 bases from V and 5 from J, leaving 14 bases between them. The germline V gene has CDR1 LNHDA and CDR2 SQIVND (reference sequence). The CDR3 length is 15 residues. The CDR3 DNA sequence: TGTGCCAGTAGTATTCCGAAGGGCCGATATCAGCCCCAGCATTTT. This sequence encodes CASSIPKGRYQPQHF.

V gene TRBV5-1 combines with J gene TRBJ1-5, with TRBD1 as a possible D gene (5 bases). Trimming took 2 bases from V and 1 from J, leaving 16 bases between them. The germline V gene has CDR1 SGHRS and CDR2 YFSETQ. The CDR3 contains 17 residues. This CDR3 reads CASSLGAGTHSNQPQHF. CDR3 sequence (DNA): TGCGCCAGCAGCTTAGGGGCCGGGACGCACAGCAATCAGCCCCAGCATTTT.

V usage is TRBV6-5 and J usage is TRBJ1-5; maybe TRBD1 (5 bases). This CDR3 has 13 amino acids. CDR1 MNHEY and CDR2 SVGAGI come from the germline V gene. The V end lost 2 bases, the J end lost 9 bases, and 11 bases lay between the germline ends. The CDR3 region has the DNA TGTGCCAGCAGTTACGGGACCGCGGGGCCCCAGCATTTT. As protein: CASSYGTAGPQHF.

V gene TRBV5-1 combines with J gene TRBJ1-2, with 10 bases that match TRBD1. This CDR3 is built from 15 residues. The germline V gene encodes CDR1 SGHRS and CDR2 YFSETQ. V trimming: 4 bases; J trimming: 4 bases; junction bases outside the gene matches: 7. CDR3 in DNA: TGCGCCAGCAGCCTGGGACAGGGGCGCGCCTATGGCTACACCTTC. Translating it yields CASSLGQGRAYGYTF.

The chain joins TRBV19 to TRBJ2-7; 11 nucleotides agree with TRBD1. CDR1 LNHDA and CDR2 SQIVND come from the germline V gene (reference sequence). The CDR3 is 12 residues long. Trimming at V came to 11 bases and at J to 2 bases, leaving 2 bases not matched to a gene. The CDR3 spells CASGQGAYEQYF. CDR3 bases: TGTGCCTCGGGACAGGGGGCCTACGAGCAGTACTTC. The full variable domain, rest sourced from reference TRBV19 and TRBJ2-7, is DGGITQSPKYLFRKEGQNVTLSCEQNLNHDAMYWYRQDPGQGLRLIYYSQIVNDFQKGDIAEGYSVSREKKESFPLTVTSAQKNPTAFYLCASGQGAYEQYFGPGTRLTVT.

V is TRBV27 and J is TRBJ1-2; D is uncertain. This CDR3 has 13 residues. CDR1 and CDR2 (germline): MNHEY, SMNVEV (reference sequence). V lost 3 bases and J 6 bases, leaving 11 bases between the germline ends. The CDR3 nucleotides read TGTGCCAGCAGTTTCAAACCCTTGGATGGCTACACCTTC. It translates to CASSFKPLDGYTF.